These 25 T cell receptor beta chains came from one sample sequenced in a study of T cells in Graves' hyperthyroidism and ophthalmopathy. RNA transcripts provided the source from which TCR beta CDR3 regions were amplified. In the first-round RT-PCR of the TCR CDR3, the HTBI primer set was used. TCRdb passed the multiplex PCR reads through MiXCR, listing each CDR3 protein once. The table has about 400,000 distinct CDR3 sequences, around 14% seen once. Material: blood. The receptors here all came from a woman in her late teens or twenties with Graves' hyperthyroidism.

A few counts support this clonotype. The rearrangement uses TRBV9 and TRBJ1-1; D unclear. This CDR3 is built from 14 residues. The ends were cut back, 0 bases at V and 1 base at J, with 7 bases in the middle. Per the germline V gene, CDR1 is SGDLS and CDR2 is YYNGEE. The DNA for the CDR3 is TGTGCCAGCAGCGTAGTCGGGTCGAACACTGAAGCTTTCTTT. Translated: CASSVVGSNTEAFF. The whole variable domain, remainder taken from reference TRBV9 and TRBJ1-1, is DSGVTQTPKHLITATGQRVTLRCSPRSGDLSVYWYQQSLDQGLQFLIQYYNGEERAKGNILERFSAQQFPDLHSELNLSSLELGDSALYFCASSVVGSNTEAFFGQGTRLTVV.

This clonotype was counted many times. This chain joins TRBV7-2 and TRBJ1-2; D perhaps matches TRBD1 (6 bases). CDR1 is SGHTA and CDR2 is FQGNSA in the germline V gene. The CDR3 is made up of 15 amino acids. V lost 1 base and J 6 bases, leaving 15 bases between the germline ends. Here the CDR3 DNA reads TGTGCCAGCAGCTTAGGGACAGAGGGCGGGGATGGCTACACCTTC. Translated: CASSLGTEGGDGYTF.

This clonotype was detected many times. The genes are TRBV20-1 and TRBJ2-3, with D uncertain. Trimming cost V 0 bases and J 0 bases, with 16 bases left between them. This CDR3 region has 17 residues. Per germline, CDR1 DFQATT and CDR2 SNEGSKA (reference sequence). The CDR3 is CSAREGWFASSTDTQYF. The CDR3, as DNA: TGCAGTGCTAGAGAAGGGTGGTTCGCCTCTAGCACAGATACGCAGTATTTT.

This clonotype has ten or more counts. The chain employs TRBV30 and TRBJ2-1, with a weak D call TRBD1 (6 bases). The CDR3 has 11 amino acids. V was shortened by 0 bases and J by 10 bases, with 7 bases between the two germline ends. Germline V gene sequence: CDR1 GTSNPN, CDR2 SVGIG (reference sequence). The CDR3 sequence: CAWSVRGEQFF. The CDR3 DNA is TGTGCCTGGAGTGTAAGGGGGGAGCAGTTCTTC.

This clonotype was detected many times. The gene calls are TRBV20-1 and TRBJ1-5, with D unresolved. V shed 2 bases and J shed 8 bases, with 13 bases lying between them. Looked up from germline, CDR1 is DFQATT and CDR2 is SNEGSKA (reference sequence). The CDR3 consists of 13 residues. CDR3 region: CSARPGSVEPQHF. The DNA for the CDR3 is TGCAGTGCTAGACCCGGTAGTGTAGAGCCCCAGCATTTT.

This chain links TRBV29-1 with TRBJ2-5; D gene uncertain. CDR3 size: 15 residues. V was cut by 4 bases and J by 2 bases, with 17 bases left in between. Germline CDR1 SQVTM, CDR2 ANQGSEA. This CDR3 is CSVVLGLGTQETQYF. In nucleotides, the CDR3 is TGCAGCGTTGTCCTGGGTTTGGGAACTCAAGAGACCCAGTACTTC.

This clonotype was seen a handful of times. V usage is TRBV9 and J usage is TRBJ2-2, with 9 bases aligning to TRBD2. The length of the CDR3 is 17 residues. In germline, CDR1 is SGDLS, CDR2 YYNGEE. Trimming at V came to 4 bases and at J to 2 bases, leaving 9 bases not matched to a gene. CDR3 sequence: CASSRSAGGLNTGELFF. The CDR3, as DNA: TGTGCCAGCAGCAGGTCGGCGGGGGGGCTAAACACCGGGGAGCTGTTTTTT.

This clonotype was detected many times. DNA of the CDR3: TGCAGCGTCGCTTTCGGGGGACGGGGCACAGATACGCAGTATTTT. Encoded protein: CSVAFGGRGTDTQYF. This chain joins TRBV29-1 and TRBJ2-3, with D possibly TRBD2 on 6 matching bases. V lost 6 bases and J lost 1, with 17 bases in between. The CDR3 is 15 residues long. CDR1 SQVTM and CDR2 ANQGSEA come from the germline V gene.

This clonotype was seen more than once but under ten times. The chain joins TRBV5-6 to TRBJ1-5; 8 nucleotides agree with TRBD1. With 4 bases clipped from V and 7 bases from J, the junction kept 10 bases outside the gene matches. Germline-derived CDR1 and CDR2 are SGHDT and YYEEEE. The CDR3 totals 15 residues. The chain's CDR3 is CASSNADRAWQPQHF. The CDR3 coding sequence is TGTGCCAGCAGCAACGCGGACAGGGCATGGCAGCCCCAGCATTTT. Combining the CDR3 with reference TRBV5-6 and TRBJ1-5 gives the whole variable domain DAGVTQSPTHLIKTRGQQVTLRCSPKSGHDTVSWYQQALGQGPQFIFQYYEEEERQRGNFPDRFSGHQFPNYSSELNVNALLLGDSALYLCASSNADRAWQPQHFGDGTRLSIL.

This clonotype was detected ten times or more. V is TRBV7-6 and J is TRBJ2-6; the match to TRBD1 covers 7 bases. The ends lost 5 bases at V and 2 bases at J; junction bases unmatched: 6. Germline V lookup: CDR1 SGHVS, CDR2 FNYEAQ. The CDR3 covers 16 residues. The CDR3 nucleotides read TGTGCCAGCAGCGGGGACAGTAGGGCTGGGGCCAACGTCCTGACTTTC. Encoded protein: CASSGDSRAGANVLTF.

This clonotype has a count of ten or more. The CDR3 DNA reads TGCGCCAGCAGCCAGGAGCTAGCGGGAGGGCAAGAGACCCAGTACTTC. Its protein product is CASSQELAGGQETQYF. The genes are TRBV5-1 and TRBJ2-5; the match to TRBD2 covers 12 bases. The CDR3 has 16 residues. CDR1 is SGHRS and CDR2 is YFSETQ in the germline V gene. J lost 2 bases, V lost 4 bases, and 6 bases had no gene match.

V is TRBV19 and J is TRBJ1-1; D is possibly TRBD1 (6 bases). This CDR3 is built from 16 residues. CDR1 is LNHDA, CDR2 SQIVND, per germline (reference sequence). Trimming left V 2 bases short and J 1 base short, with 14 bases between. The CDR3 sequence is CASSIQGGSGNTEAFF. The CDR3 DNA reads TGTGCCAGTAGTATACAAGGGGGAAGTGGGAACACTGAAGCTTTCTTT.

The table lists this clonotype with a few counts. The chain couples TRBV27 to TRBJ2-1; 9 nucleotides align to TRBD2. The CDR3 loop spans 17 amino acids. Germline trimming cut 3 bases from V and 4 bases from J; bases unmatched to any gene: 10. Germline V CDR1 and CDR2: MNHEY, SMNVEV (reference sequence). This CDR3 reads CASSLGFRGRAYNEQFF. CDR3 nucleotide sequence: TGTGCCAGCAGTTTGGGGTTCCGCGGGAGGGCTTACAATGAGCAGTTCTTC.

This clonotype was seen many times. This chain joins TRBV6-1 and TRBJ1-1; 7 bases line up with TRBD1. V lost 4 bases to trimming and J lost 1 base; unmatched junction nucleotides: 12. Germline assignment: CDR1 MNHNS and CDR2 SASEGT. This CDR3 is 17 amino acids long. The CDR3 bases are TGTGCCAGCAGTGTAAGGGGAGGGGGCTTCCCGAACACTGAAGCTTTCTTT. The encoded protein is CASSVRGGGFPNTEAFF.

This clonotype has at least ten counts. This sequence joins TRBV28 and TRBJ2-7; D possibly corresponds to TRBD2 (5 bases). This CDR3 has 14 amino acids. From germline, CDR1 is MDHEN and CDR2 SYDVKM. Trimming removed 4 bases from V and 1 base from J, with 11 bases in between. The CDR3 DNA reads as TGTGCCAGCAGTTCGGCAGGAGGTTCCTACGAGCAGTACTTC. It encodes CASSSAGGSYEQYF.

V and J are TRBV20-1 and TRBJ2-7, with no clear D. Trimming took off 0 bases at V and 1 base at J, with 13 bases between the two ends. CDR1 and CDR2 from the germline V gene are DFQATT and SNEGSKA (reference sequence). The CDR3 totals 15 residues. The CDR3 sequence is CSARDLSVLSYEQYF. CDR3 in DNA: TGCAGTGCTAGAGATCTGTCAGTTCTATCCTACGAGCAGTACTTC.

This clonotype has a count of ten or more. The gene calls are TRBV24-1 and TRBJ1-2, with 8 bases lining up with TRBD1. The CDR3 covers 17 residues. Germline loops: CDR1 KGHDR, CDR2 SFDVKD. The junction had 14 bases not matched to a gene; V was cut back by 4 bases and J by 5 bases. CDR3 in DNA: TGTGCCACCAGTGACCGACGTCGACAGGGGTCCACGTATGGCTACACCTTC. Amino acid sequence: CATSDRRRQGSTYGYTF.

This clonotype was detected ten times or more. The CDR3 region has the DNA TGTGCCAGCAGCTTAGGACTAGCGGGGGCAGATACGCAGTATTTT. The encoded protein is CASSLGLAGADTQYF. The rearrangement joins TRBV7-3 to TRBJ2-3; 13 bases align to TRBD2. The J segment lost 4 bases and the V segment lost 2 bases, leaving 0 bases of the junction unmatched. The germline gives CDR1 SGHTA, CDR2 FQGTGA. The CDR3 is 15 residues long.

The chain joins TRBV20-1 to TRBJ2-2; D is ambiguous. The germline V gene encodes CDR1 DFQATT and CDR2 SNEGSKA (reference sequence). V lost 6 bases, J lost 5 bases, and 10 bases lay in between. CDR3 size: 12 residues. CDR3 residues: CSAPRSTGELFF. CDR3 nucleotides: TGCAGTGCCCCGAGGTCGACCGGGGAGCTGTTTTTT.

This sequence joins TRBV5-1 and TRBJ1-4; a possible D gene is TRBD1 (6 bases). Germline CDR1 and CDR2: SGHRS and YFSETQ. The CDR3 extends over 15 amino acids. Trimming left V 4 bases short and J 8 bases short, with 18 bases between. Written as DNA, the CDR3 is TGCGCCAGCAGCCCAGGGGACTCCGCACGGGAAAAACTGTTTTTT. Amino acids: CASSPGDSAREKLFF. Full variable domain (missing parts from reference TRBV5-1 and TRBJ1-4): KAGVTQTPRYLIKTRGQQVTLSCSPISGHRSVSWYQQTPGQGLQFLFEYFSETQRNKGNFPGRFSGRQFSNSRSEMNVSTLELGDSALYLCASSPGDSAREKLFFGSGTQLSVL.

This clonotype has a handful of counts. The chain employs TRBV7-9 and TRBJ2-1, with TRBD2 matching 11 bases. CDR3 length equals 15 residues. Germline trimming cut 3 bases from V and 10 bases from J; bases unmatched to any gene: 8. Germline CDR1 is SEHNR and CDR2 is FQNEAQ (reference sequence). CDR3 coding DNA: TGTGCCAGCAGCTTGGGACTAGCGGCCTCTGAGGAGCAGTTCTTC. This translates into CASSLGLAASEEQFF.

The sample holds a few counts of this clonotype. The rearrangement joins TRBV19 to TRBJ2-2, with D perhaps being TRBD1 or TRBD2 (6 bases each). Germline CDR1 reads LNHDA; CDR2 reads SQIVND (reference sequence). The germline V and J ends were trimmed by 8 bases and 7 bases, with 17 bases remaining between them. The CDR3 sequence is 14 residues long. The CDR3 nucleotides are TGTGCCAGTGGGGGGCGGCAGGAACTCGGGGAGCTGTTTTTT. It codes for CASGGRQELGELFF. Full variable domain (outside the CDR3, taken from reference TRBV19 and TRBJ2-2): DGGITQSPKYLFRKEGQNVTLSCEQNLNHDAMYWYRQDPGQGLRLIYYSQIVNDFQKGDIAEGYSVSREKKESFPLTVTSAQKNPTAFYLCASGGRQELGELFFGEGSRLTVL.

The CDR3 loop is CATSEGVSLEQYF. Here the CDR3 DNA reads TGTGCCACCAGTGAGGGAGTCTCCCTGGAGCAGTACTTC. J is TRBJ2-7 and V is TRBV24-1; perhaps TRBD2 as D (5 bases). CDR1 and CDR2 (germline): KGHDR, SFDVKD. CDR3 size: 13 residues. V was trimmed by 4 bases and J by 7 bases, leaving 13 bases between them.

The rearrangement joins TRBV27 to TRBJ2-4; D assignment may be TRBD1 or TRBD2 (5 bases each). Germline V gene sequence: CDR1 MNHEY, CDR2 SMNVEV (reference sequence). V lost 6 bases, J lost 10 bases, and 13 bases lay in between. The CDR3 has 12 residues. The CDR3 loop reads CASRLRDEIQYF. The DNA of the CDR3 is TGTGCCAGCAGGCTCCGGGACGAAATTCAGTACTTC.

At least ten counts were recorded for this clonotype. The J gene is TRBJ2-7, the V gene TRBV6-5; 7 bases agree with TRBD1. The trim removed 2 bases at V and 7 bases at J, leaving 5 bases unmatched. This CDR3 has 13 amino acids. Germline V CDR1 and CDR2: MNHEY, SVGAGI. CDR3 region: CASSYADRWEQYF. The CDR3 coding sequence is TGTGCCAGCAGTTACGCGGACAGGTGGGAGCAGTACTTC.